This TCR beta chain was sequenced in a study of brain T cells in children with intractable seizures. Sequencing was limited to surgery cases with top T cell transcript signatures in brain tissue. Sequencing was performed with immunoSEQ multiplex PCR; in TCRdb, only in-frame clones are kept and a portion is missing. The repertoire has tens of thousands of clones, around 91% of them found once; the top ten carry 24%. Germline lookup yields CDR1 SGHTA and CDR2 FQGNSA. V was pared by 5 bases and J by 6 bases, with 8 bases between. The CDR3 runs 12 residues. This sample comprised peripheral blood, obtained at surgery. This receptor was identified in a girl aged 2 to 10 with Rasmussen encephalitis and intractable seizures. The chain is built from TRBV7-2 and TRBJ2-1; D is unclear. CDR3 in amino acids: CASSEPSNEQFF. Here the CDR3 DNA reads TGTGCCAGCAGCGAACCAAGCAATGAGCAGTTCTTC.